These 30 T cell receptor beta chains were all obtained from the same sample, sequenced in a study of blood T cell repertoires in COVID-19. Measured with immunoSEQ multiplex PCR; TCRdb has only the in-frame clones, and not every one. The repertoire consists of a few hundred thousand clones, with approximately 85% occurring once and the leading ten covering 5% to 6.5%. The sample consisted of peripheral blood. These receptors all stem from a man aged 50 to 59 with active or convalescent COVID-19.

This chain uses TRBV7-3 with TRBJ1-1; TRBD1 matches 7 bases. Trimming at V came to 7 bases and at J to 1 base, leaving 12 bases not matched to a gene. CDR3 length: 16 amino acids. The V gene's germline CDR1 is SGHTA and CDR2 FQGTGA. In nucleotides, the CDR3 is TGTGCCAGCAACGAAGGCCCAGGGGGACGGAACACTGAAGCTTTCTTT. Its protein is CASNEGPGGRNTEAFF. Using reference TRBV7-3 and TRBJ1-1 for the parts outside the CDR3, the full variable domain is GAGVSQTPSNKVTEKGKYVELRCDPISGHTALYWYRQSLGQGPEFLIYFQGTGAADDSGLPNDRFFAVRPEGSVSTLKIQRTERGDSAVYLCASNEGPGGRNTEAFFGQGTRLTVV.

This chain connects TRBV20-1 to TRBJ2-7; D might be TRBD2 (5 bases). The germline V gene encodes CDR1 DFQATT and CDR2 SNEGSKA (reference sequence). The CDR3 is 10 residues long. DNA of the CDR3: TGCATAGTAAGGGAGTACGAGCAGTACTTC. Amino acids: CIVREYEQYF.

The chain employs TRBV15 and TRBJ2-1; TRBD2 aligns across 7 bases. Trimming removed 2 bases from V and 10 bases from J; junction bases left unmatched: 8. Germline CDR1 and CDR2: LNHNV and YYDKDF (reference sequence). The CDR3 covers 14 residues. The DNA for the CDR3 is TGTGCCACCAGCAGACAATCCGGGGAGGGGGAGCAGTTCTTC. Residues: CATSRQSGEGEQFF.

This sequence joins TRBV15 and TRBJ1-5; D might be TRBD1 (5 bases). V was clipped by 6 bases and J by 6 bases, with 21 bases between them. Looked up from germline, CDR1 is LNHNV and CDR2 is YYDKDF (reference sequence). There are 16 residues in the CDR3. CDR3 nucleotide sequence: TGTGCCACCAGTAGCCGGGGGACGGGCTTGAGTCAGCCCCAGCATTTT. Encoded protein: CATSSRGTGLSQPQHF.

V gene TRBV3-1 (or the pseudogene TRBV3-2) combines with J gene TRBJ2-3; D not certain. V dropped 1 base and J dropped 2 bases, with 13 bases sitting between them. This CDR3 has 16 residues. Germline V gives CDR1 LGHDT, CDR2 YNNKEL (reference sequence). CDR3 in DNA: TGTGCCAGCAGCCAAGCCCCCGGGTTCTCCACAGATACGCAGTATTTT. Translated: CASSQAPGFSTDTQYF.

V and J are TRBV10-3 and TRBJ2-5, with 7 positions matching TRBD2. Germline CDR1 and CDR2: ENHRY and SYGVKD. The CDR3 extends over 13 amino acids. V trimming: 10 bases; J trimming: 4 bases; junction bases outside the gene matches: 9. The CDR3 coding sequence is TGTGCCACACGATCGGCGGGAGTAGAGACCCAGTACTTC. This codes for CATRSAGVETQYF.

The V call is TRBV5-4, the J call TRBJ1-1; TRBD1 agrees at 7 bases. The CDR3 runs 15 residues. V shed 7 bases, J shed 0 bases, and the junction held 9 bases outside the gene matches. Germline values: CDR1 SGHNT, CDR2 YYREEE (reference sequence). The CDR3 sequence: CASGFKDRMNTEAFF. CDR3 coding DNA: TGTGCCAGCGGATTTAAGGACAGGATGAACACTGAAGCTTTCTTT.

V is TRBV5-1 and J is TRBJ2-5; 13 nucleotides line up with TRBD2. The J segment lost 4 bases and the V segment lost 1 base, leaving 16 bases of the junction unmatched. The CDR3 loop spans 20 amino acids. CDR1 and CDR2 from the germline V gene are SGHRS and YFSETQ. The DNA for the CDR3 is TGCGCCAGCAGCTTGCGGGGTAGGACTAGCGGGAGTTTTTCCCCAGAGACCCAGTACTTC. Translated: CASSLRGRTSGSFSPETQYF.

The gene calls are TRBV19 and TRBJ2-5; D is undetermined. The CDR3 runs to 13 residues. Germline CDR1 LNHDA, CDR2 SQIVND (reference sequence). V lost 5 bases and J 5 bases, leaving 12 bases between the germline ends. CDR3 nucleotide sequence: TGTGCCAGTAGTGTGGAGCGCCGCGAGACCCAGTACTTC. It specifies CASSVERRETQYF.

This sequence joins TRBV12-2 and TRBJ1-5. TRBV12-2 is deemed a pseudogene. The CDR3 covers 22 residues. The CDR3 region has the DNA TGTGCAAGTCGCTTAGTACGGGGGGGACTTCCAGGAGGAGGTTATAGCAATCAGCCCCAGCATTTT. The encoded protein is CASRLVRGGLPGGGYSNQPQHF.

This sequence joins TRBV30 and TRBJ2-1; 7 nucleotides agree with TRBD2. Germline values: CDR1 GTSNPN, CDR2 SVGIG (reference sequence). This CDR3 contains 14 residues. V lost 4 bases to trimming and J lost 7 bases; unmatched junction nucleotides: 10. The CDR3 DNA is TGTGCCTGGAATTCGGGCGGGAGTGGTAATGAGCAGTTCTTC. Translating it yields CAWNSGGSGNEQFF.

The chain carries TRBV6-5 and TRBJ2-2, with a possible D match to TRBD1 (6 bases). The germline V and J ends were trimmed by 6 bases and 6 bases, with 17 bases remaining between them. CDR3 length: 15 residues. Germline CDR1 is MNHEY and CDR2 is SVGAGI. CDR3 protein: CASSQQPQGPGELFF. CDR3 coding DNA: TGTGCCAGCAGCCAACAACCTCAGGGGCCCGGGGAGCTGTTTTTT.

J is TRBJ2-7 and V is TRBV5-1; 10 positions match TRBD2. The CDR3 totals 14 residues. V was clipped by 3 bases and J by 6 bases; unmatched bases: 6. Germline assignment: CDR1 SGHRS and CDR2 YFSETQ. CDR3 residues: CASSSAQREGEQYF. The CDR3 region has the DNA TGCGCCAGCAGCTCAGCCCAGCGGGAGGGCGAGCAGTACTTC.

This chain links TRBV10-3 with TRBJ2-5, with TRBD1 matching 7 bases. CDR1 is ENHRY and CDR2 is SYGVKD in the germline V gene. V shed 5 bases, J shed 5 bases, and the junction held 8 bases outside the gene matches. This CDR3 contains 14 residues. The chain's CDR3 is CAISMTGLVETQYF. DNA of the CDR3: TGTGCCATCAGTATGACAGGGTTGGTCGAGACCCAGTACTTC.

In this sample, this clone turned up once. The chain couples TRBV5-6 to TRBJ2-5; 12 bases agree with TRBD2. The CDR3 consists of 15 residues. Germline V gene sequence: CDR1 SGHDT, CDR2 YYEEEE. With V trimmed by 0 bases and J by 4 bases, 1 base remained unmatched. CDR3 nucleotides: TGTGCCAGCAGCTTGGCACTAGCGGGAGGAGAGACCCAGTACTTC. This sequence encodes CASSLALAGGETQYF.

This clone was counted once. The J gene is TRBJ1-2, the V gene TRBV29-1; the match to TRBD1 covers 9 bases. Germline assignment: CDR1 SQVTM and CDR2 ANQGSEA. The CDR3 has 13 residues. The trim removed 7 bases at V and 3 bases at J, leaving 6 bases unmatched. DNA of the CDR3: TGCAGCGCCCGGGACAGGGTGGACTATGGCTACACCTTC. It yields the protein CSARDRVDYGYTF.

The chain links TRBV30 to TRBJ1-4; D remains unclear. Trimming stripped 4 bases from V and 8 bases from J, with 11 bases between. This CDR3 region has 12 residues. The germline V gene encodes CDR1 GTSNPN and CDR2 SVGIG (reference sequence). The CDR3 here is CAWTGKREKLFF. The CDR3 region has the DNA TGTGCCTGGACCGGGAAAAGAGAAAAACTGTTTTTT. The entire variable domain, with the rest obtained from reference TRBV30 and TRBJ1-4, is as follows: SQTIHQWPATLVQPVGSPLSLECTVEGTSNPNLYWYRQAAGRGLQLLFYSVGIGQISSEVPQNLSASRPQDRQFILSSKKLLLSDSGFYLCAWTGKREKLFFGSGTQLSVL.

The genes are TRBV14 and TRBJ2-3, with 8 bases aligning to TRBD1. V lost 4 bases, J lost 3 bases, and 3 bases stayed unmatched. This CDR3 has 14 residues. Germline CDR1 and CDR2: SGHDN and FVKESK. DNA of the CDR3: TGTGCCAGCAGCCGCAGGGGGCCAACAGATACGCAGTATTTT. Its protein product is CASSRRGPTDTQYF.

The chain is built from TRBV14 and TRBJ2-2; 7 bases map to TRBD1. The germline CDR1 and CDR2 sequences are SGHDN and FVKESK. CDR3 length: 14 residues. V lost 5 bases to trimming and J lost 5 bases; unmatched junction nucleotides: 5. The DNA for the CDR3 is TGTGCCAGCAGCGTCAACAGGGGAACCGGGGAGCTGTTTTTT. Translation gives CASSVNRGTGELFF.

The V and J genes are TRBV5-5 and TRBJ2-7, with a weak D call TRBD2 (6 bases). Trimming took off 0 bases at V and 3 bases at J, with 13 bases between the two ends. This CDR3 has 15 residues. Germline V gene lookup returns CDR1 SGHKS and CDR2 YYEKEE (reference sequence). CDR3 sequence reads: CASSLVPLAIYEQYF. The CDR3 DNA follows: TGTGCCAGCAGCTTGGTTCCTCTAGCGATCTACGAGCAGTACTTC.

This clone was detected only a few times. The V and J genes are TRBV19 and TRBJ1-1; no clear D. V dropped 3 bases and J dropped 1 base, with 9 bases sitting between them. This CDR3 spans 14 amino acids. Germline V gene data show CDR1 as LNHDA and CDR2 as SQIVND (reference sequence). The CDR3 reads CASSIQATNTEAFF. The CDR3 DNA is TGTGCCAGTAGTATCCAGGCGACGAACACTGAAGCTTTCTTT.

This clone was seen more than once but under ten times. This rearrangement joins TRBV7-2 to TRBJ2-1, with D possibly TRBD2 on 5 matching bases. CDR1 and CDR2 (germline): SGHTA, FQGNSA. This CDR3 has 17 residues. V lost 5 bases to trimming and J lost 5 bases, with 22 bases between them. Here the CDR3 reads CASSEGALTSFNNEQFF. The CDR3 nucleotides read TGTGCCAGCAGCGAGGGAGCGCTAACGAGTTTTAACAATGAGCAGTTCTTC.

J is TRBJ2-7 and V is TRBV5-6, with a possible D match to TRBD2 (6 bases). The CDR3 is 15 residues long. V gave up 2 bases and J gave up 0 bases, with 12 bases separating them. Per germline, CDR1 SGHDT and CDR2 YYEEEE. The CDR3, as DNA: TGTGCCAGCAGCTTAGGAGGGTATAGCTCCTACGAGCAGTACTTC. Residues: CASSLGGYSSYEQYF.

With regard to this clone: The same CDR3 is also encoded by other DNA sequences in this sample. CDR3 loop: CASSPGQGPYEQYF. The CDR3 region has the DNA TGCGCCAGCAGTCCGGGACAGGGCCCCTACGAGCAGTACTTC. The V gene is TRBV5-1, the J gene TRBJ2-7; 9 bases are shared with TRBD1. Germline values: CDR1 SGHRS, CDR2 YFSETQ. J was trimmed by 2 bases and V by 5 bases; bases with no gene match: 5. The CDR3 is 14 amino acids.

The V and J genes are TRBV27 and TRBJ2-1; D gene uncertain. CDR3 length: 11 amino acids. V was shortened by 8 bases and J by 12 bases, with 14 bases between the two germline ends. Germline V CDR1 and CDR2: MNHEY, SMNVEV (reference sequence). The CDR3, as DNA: TGTGCCAGCGGAGAGGCCCTCGGGCAGTTCTTC. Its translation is CASGEALGQFF.

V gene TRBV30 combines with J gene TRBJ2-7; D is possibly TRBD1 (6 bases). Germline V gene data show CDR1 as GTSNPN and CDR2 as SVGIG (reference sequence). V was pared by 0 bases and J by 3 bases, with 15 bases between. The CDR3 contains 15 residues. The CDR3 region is CAWSVGGGSGYEQYF. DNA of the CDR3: TGTGCCTGGAGTGTAGGGGGTGGGAGTGGCTACGAGCAGTACTTC.

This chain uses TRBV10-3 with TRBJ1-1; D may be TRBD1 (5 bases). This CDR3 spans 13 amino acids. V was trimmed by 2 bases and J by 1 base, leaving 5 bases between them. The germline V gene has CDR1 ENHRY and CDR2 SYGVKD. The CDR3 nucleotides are TGTGCCATCAGTGAGGGGGCGAACACTGAAGCTTTCTTT. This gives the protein CAISEGANTEAFF.

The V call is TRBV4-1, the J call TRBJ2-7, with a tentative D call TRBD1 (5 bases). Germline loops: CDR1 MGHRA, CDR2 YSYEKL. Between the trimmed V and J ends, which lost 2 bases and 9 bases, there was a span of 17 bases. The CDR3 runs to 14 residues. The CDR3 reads CASSQRMGLDWQYF. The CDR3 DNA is TGCGCCAGCAGCCAAAGGATGGGGCTCGACTGGCAGTACTTC.

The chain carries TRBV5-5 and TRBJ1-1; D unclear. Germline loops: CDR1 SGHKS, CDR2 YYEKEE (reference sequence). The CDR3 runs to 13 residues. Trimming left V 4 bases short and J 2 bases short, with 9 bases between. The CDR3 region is CASSQTINTEAFF. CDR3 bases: TGTGCCAGCAGCCAGACAATAAACACTGAAGCTTTCTTT.

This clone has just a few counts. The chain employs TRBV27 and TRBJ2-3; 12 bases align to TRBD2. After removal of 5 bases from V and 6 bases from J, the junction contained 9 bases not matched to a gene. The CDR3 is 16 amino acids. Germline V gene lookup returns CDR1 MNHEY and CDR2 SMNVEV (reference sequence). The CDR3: CASSRRTSGTLDTQYF. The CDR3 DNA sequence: TGTGCCAGCAGTCGACGGACTAGCGGGACATTGGATACGCAGTATTTT.